The clone carrying this TCR beta chain occurred many times. What it recognizes is unknown. In germline, CDR1 is SNHLY, CDR2 FYNNEI. The CDR3 totals 10 residues. The V and J ends lost 7 bases and 4 bases respectively, with 4 bases between them. The data were taken from a study of T cell repertoires in cytomegalovirus infection. Study-level information: Public TCR beta signatures indicated both CMV infection and matching HLA type. Study results and limitations: Accumulated public TCR beta family frequency recognized individuals carrying CMV together with the relevant HLA. There were HLA-C-restricted CMV-specific TCR beta clonotypes dominating the ex vivo response.

Via MiXCR, TCRdb re-called the reads, giving one row per CDR3 protein. The table has 900,000 to 950,000 distinct CDR3 sequences, roughly 31% seen once; the top ten hold over 12%. The clonotype comes from a human donor in good health (CMV status not recorded). Some clones in this sample may be carry-over from other donors' samples. Specimen: cultured CD8+ T cells from PBMCs, collected from culture after CMV antigen stimulation. The chain links TRBV2 to TRBJ1-2; D unresolved. The CDR3 nucleotides read TGTGCCAGCAAGGGCTATGGCTACACCTTC. Translating it yields CASKGYGYTF.